This T cell receptor beta chain was sequenced in a study of shared clonotypes between healthy human individuals. Generated by immunoSEQ multiplex PCR, the TCRdb table keeps only in-frame clones and is missing some. The repertoire holds about 610,000 clones, with around 97% as singletons. Germline lookup yields CDR1 MDHEN and CDR2 SYDVKM. This CDR3 comprises 16 residues. After removal of 2 bases from V and 1 base from J, the junction contained 4 bases not matched to a gene. The sequencing input was naive CD4+ T cells sorted from blood. Stated subset: CD45RA+ positively selected. The clonotype was recovered from a woman under 40 in good health. The chain is built from TRBV28 and TRBJ1-4; 7 positions agree with TRBD1. The CDR3 DNA sequence: TGTGCCAGCAGTTTACTTGACAGGGAAACTAATGAAAAACTGTTTTTT. Translation gives CASSLLDRETNEKLFF.